A selection of T cell receptor beta chains follows, all from one sample in a study of cytomegalovirus exposure and HLA in healthy donors. The table came from immunoSEQ multiplex PCR; TCRdb's copy has only in-frame clones and leaves some out. This sample's clone table lists 150,000 to 200,000 clones. Sample: PBMCs. Receptors originate from a man aged 25-45 years in good health and CMV-seronegative. CDR3s include the opening cysteine and the closing phenylalanine or tryptophan. D genes are given only for firm matches.

d_call j_call v_call cdr3_aa cdr3_nt
NA TRBJ1-1 TRBV4-1 CASSQEIGLTNAEAFF TGCGCCAGCAGCCAAGAAATAGGACTAACGAACGCTGAAGCTTTCTTT
NA TRBJ2-7 TRBV15 CATRRIAGTYEQYF TGTGCCACCAGGAGAATCGCAGGAACCTACGAGCAGTACTTC
NA TRBJ1-1 TRBV7-9 CASSSTINTEAFF TGTGCCAGCAGCTCAACTATAAACACTGAAGCTTTCTTT
TRBD1 TRBJ1-4 TRBV10-1 CASSAPWQGQGDNEKLFF TGCGCCAGCAGTGCCCCTTGGCAAGGACAGGGGGATAATGAAAAACTGTTTTTT
TRBD2 TRBJ2-1 TRBV11-1 CASSLDRASGTYNEQFF TGTGCCAGCAGCTTAGATAGGGCTAGCGGGACCTACAATGAGCAGTTCTTC
TRBD2 TRBJ2-2 TRBV4-2 CASSQEASGNTGELFF TGTGCCAGCAGCCAAGAGGCTAGCGGGAACACCGGGGAGCTGTTTTTT
TRBD1 TRBJ2-3 TRBV7-9 CASSRQGTDTQYF TGTGCCAGCAGCCGACAGGGGACAGATACGCAGTATTTT
NA TRBJ2-3 TRBV29-1 CSVGGQMMISTQYF TGCAGCGTAGGCGGACAGATGATGATCTCTACGCAGTATTTT
TRBD1 TRBJ1-4 TRBV5-1 CASSYGQGGDEKLFF TGCGCCAGCAGCTATGGACAGGGGGGTGATGAAAAACTGTTTTTT
NA TRBJ1-2 TRBV10-3 CAISESKLMNYGYTF TGTGCCATCAGTGAGTCTAAGCTAATGAACTATGGCTACACCTTC
NA TRBJ2-3 TRBV27 CASSRGLDTQYF TGTGCCAGCAGTAGGGGTTTGGATACGCAGTATTTT
NA TRBJ1-2 TRBV10-2 CASSPQGGGSRGYTF TGCGCCAGCAGCCCCCAGGGAGGGGGGTCTAGAGGCTACACCTTC
TRBD1 TRBJ2-7 TRBV29-1 CSARQGPHEQYF TGCAGCGCGCGACAGGGTCCCCACGAGCAGTACTTC
NA TRBJ1-3 TRBV7-2 CASSLQVTGGGNTIYF TGTGCCAGCAGCTTACAGGTGACAGGCGGTGGAAACACCATATATTTT
TRBD2 TRBJ2-1 TRBV4-1 CASSHEVLAGGRVEQFF TGCGCCAGCAGCCACGAAGTATTAGCGGGGGGGCGAGTTGAGCAGTTCTTC
TRBD2 TRBJ2-1 TRBV2 CASTIGASGNNEQFF TGTGCCAGCACCATCGGGGCTAGCGGGAACAATGAGCAGTTCTTC
NA TRBJ2-3 TRBV11-2 CASSLGGDTQYF TGTGCCAGCAGCTTAGGCGGGGATACGCAGTATTTT
TRBD1 TRBJ1-2 TRBV29-1 CSVGTGSYGGYTF TGCAGCGTTGGGACAGGGAGTTATGGGGGCTACACCTTC
NA TRBJ2-1 TRBV4-1 CASSLPPERNEQFF TGCGCCAGCAGCCTTCCCCCCGAGCGCAATGAGCAGTTCTTC
TRBD1 TRBJ1-2 TRBV20-1 CSARAGGGYTF TGCAGTGCTAGGGCAGGGGGCGGCTACACCTTC
TRBD1 TRBJ2-5 TRBV15 CATSRGGTGATQETQYF TGTGCCACCAGCAGAGGCGGGACAGGGGCGACCCAAGAGACCCAGTACTTC
NA TRBJ2-2 TRBV5-1 CASSLLSDTGELFF TGCGCCAGCAGCTTGTTGTCAGACACCGGGGAGCTGTTTTTT
TRBD2 TRBJ2-4 TRBV27 CATPGGKNIQYF TGTGCCACTCCGGGGGGGAAAAACATTCAGTACTTC
NA TRBJ2-7 TRBV28 CASTSPGLSYEQYF TGTGCCAGCACTTCACCGGGACTCTCCTACGAGCAGTACTTC
TRBD2 TRBJ2-7 TRBV5-6 CASKILAGLSDEQYF TGTGCCAGCAAAATACTAGCGGGCCTGTCGGACGAGCAGTACTTC
TRBD2 TRBJ2-7 TRBV5-5 CASRMGGNEQYF TGTGCCAGCAGAATGGGGGGGAACGAGCAGTACTTC
NA TRBJ1-3 TRBV10-3 CAISESTGNTIYF TGTGCCATCAGTGAGTCGACAGGAAACACCATATATTTT
TRBD2 TRBJ2-1 TRBV2 CASSGTSGRIHEQFF TGTGCCAGCAGTGGGACTAGCGGGAGGATCCATGAGCAGTTCTTC
TRBD1 TRBJ1-6 TRBV4-1 CASSRTGVESPLHF TGCGCCAGCAGCCGGACAGGGGTTGAATCACCCCTCCACTTT
TRBD2 TRBJ2-1 TRBV11-2 CASSLLLAGGGNEQFF TGTGCCAGCAGCCTCCTACTAGCGGGAGGGGGTAATGAGCAGTTCTTC
NA TRBJ1-1 TRBV30 CAWRRWGDTEAFF TGTGCCTGGAGACGATGGGGGGACACTGAAGCTTTCTTT
NA TRBJ2-4 TRBV19 CASSIGQGLNIQYF TGTGCCAGTAGTATCGGGCAGGGCTTAAACATTCAGTACTTC
NA TRBJ2-7 TRBV28 CASSFGGGGGPSEQYF TGTGCCAGCAGTTTTGGGGGAGGGGGAGGGCCCAGCGAGCAGTACTTC
NA TRBJ1-4 TRBV28 CASSFGGGATNEKLFF TGTGCCAGCAGTTTCGGTGGGGGGGCAACTAATGAAAAACTGTTTTTT
NA TRBJ2-4 TRBV5-6 CASSLGRLNIQYF TGTGCCAGCAGCTTGGGCAGGTTAAACATTCAGTACTTC
TRBD1 TRBJ2-7 TRBV14 CASSRDRAFEQYF TGTGCCAGCAGCCGGGACAGGGCGTTCGAGCAGTACTTC
TRBD2 TRBJ2-5 TRBV4-2 CASSHGTSGGVVETQYF TGTGCCAGCAGCCATGGGACTAGCGGGGGGGTAGTGGAGACCCAGTACTTC
NA TRBJ1-1 TRBV28 CASSLGVQGLLTNTEAFF TGTGCCAGCAGTTTAGGGGTGCAGGGGCTCCTTACGAACACTGAAGCTTTCTTT
TRBD1 TRBJ1-4 TRBV15 CATSSTGAINEKLFF TGTGCCACCAGCAGTACAGGGGCGATTAATGAAAAACTGTTTTTT
TRBD2 TRBJ2-3 TRBV13 CASSSLAGGGPDTQYF TGTGCCAGCAGCTCCCTAGCGGGAGGAGGCCCAGATACGCAGTATTTT
NA TRBJ1-4 TRBV5-6 CASSIRGAKEKLFF TGTGCCAGCAGCATTCGGGGGGCGAAGGAAAAACTGTTTTTT
NA TRBJ1-2 TRBV19 CASSIWSGTPNYGYTF TGTGCCAGTAGTATATGGTCCGGGACACCCAACTATGGCTACACCTTC
NA TRBJ2-3 TRBV5-1 CASSWSPGTDTQYF TGCGCCAGCAGCTGGTCCCCGGGCACAGATACGCAGTATTTT
TRBD1 TRBJ1-2 TRBV5-1 CASSLGQGDYGYTF TGCGCCAGCAGCCTCGGACAGGGGGACTATGGCTACACCTTC
TRBD1 TRBJ2-2 TRBV5-1 CASSSRTGYTGELFF TGCGCCAGCAGCTCCCGGACAGGATACACCGGGGAGCTGTTTTTT
NA TRBJ2-1 TRBV2 CASSYTGYEQFF TGTGCCAGCAGTTACACAGGGTATGAGCAGTTCTTC
NA TRBJ2-4 TRBV30 CAWSRGENIQYF TGTGCCTGGAGCAGGGGGGAAAACATTCAGTACTTC
TRBD1 TRBJ1-2 TRBV4-2 CASSQNRDRAYGYTF TGTGCCAGCAGCCAAAACCGGGACAGGGCCTATGGCTACACCTTC
NA TRBJ2-3 TRBV5-6 CASSSRGGVTDTQYF TGTGCCAGCAGCTCGCGGGGCGGAGTAACAGATACGCAGTATTTT
NA TRBJ1-6 TRBV7-2 CASRDWLGDSPLHF TGTGCCAGCAGGGACTGGCTCGGCGATTCACCCCTCCACTTT
NA TRBJ2-7 TRBV6-5 CASSYSSTAYSYEQYF TGTGCCAGCAGTTACTCGAGTACTGCCTACTCCTACGAGCAGTACTTC
NA TRBJ2-5 TRBV10-3 CAIRGGREQETQYF TGTGCCATCAGGGGGGGACGGGAACAAGAGACCCAGTACTTC
TRBD2 TRBJ2-3 TRBV2 CASRGGVSTDTQYF TGTGCCAGCCGGGGGGGGGTAAGCACAGATACGCAGTATTTT
TRBD1 TRBJ1-5 TRBV19 CASSKTPGTGWNQPQHF TGTGCCAGTAGTAAGACCCCCGGGACAGGGTGGAATCAGCCCCAGCATTTT
NA TRBJ1-5 TRBV27 CASSLGGSSSQPQHF TGTGCCAGCAGTTTAGGGGGGTCCAGCTCTCAGCCCCAGCATTTT